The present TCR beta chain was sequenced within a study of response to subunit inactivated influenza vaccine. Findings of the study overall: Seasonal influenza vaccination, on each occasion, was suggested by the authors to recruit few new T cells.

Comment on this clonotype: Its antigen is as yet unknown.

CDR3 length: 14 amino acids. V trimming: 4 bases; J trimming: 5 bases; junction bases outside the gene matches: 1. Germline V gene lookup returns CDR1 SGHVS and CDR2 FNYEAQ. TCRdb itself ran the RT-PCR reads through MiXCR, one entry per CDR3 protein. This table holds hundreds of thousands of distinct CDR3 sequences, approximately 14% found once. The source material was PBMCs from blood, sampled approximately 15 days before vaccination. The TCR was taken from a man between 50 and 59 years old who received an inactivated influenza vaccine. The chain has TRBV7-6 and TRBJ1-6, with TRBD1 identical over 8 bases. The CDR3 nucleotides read TGTGCCAGCAGCTCGGACAGGGATAATTCACCCCTCCACTTT. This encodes CASSSDRDNSPLHF.